This T cell receptor beta chain was captured in a study of shared clonotypes between healthy human individuals. Background on the study: The donor group consisted of a couple of women and a few men, aged 18 to 49.

Each subset's genomic DNA was split evenly across several immunoSEQ plates. Clones were sequenced by immunoSEQ multiplex PCR, and TCRdb holds only the in-frame ones, with some missing. The sample includes approximately 840,000 clones, about 97% of them seen just once. A word on this clone: Its antigen remains unknown.

Study conclusions and caveats: It was only blood that was sampled, and tissue repertoires likely differ. Between a few donors, naive CD4 clonotypes were shared at a level of around 5.1%.

CD45RO-negative, CCR7-selected cells formed the naive CD8 fraction, which excluded terminally differentiated effector memory CD45RA+ cells. V was shortened by 1 base and J by 0 bases, with 7 bases between the two germline ends. There are 15 residues in the CDR3. In germline, CDR1 is SGHVS, CDR2 FNYEAQ. The clonotype originates from a man aged 25 to 45 in good health. The sample was naive CD8+ T cells sorted from blood. The chain carries TRBV7-6 and TRBJ2-1; D remains unclear. CDR3 coding DNA: TGTGCCAGCAGCTTAGTCCGGAACTCCTACAATGAGCAGTTCTTC. Translating it yields CASSLVRNSYNEQFF.